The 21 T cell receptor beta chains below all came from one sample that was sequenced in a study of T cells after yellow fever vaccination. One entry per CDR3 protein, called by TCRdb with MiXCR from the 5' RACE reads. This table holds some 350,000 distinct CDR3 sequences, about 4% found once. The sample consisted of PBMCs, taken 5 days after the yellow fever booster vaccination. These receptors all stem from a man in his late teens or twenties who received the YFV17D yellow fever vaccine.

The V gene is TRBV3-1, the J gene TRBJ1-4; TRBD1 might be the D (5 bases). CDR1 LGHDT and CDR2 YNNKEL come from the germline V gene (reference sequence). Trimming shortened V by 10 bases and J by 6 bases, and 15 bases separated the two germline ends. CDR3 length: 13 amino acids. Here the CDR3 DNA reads TGTGCCACAGAAGGGGATACTGATGAAAAACTGTTTTTT. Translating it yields CATEGDTDEKLFF.

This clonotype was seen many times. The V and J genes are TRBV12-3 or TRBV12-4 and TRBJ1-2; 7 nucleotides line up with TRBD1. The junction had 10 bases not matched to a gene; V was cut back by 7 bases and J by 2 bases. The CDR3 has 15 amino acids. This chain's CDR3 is CASTHSGTANYGYTF. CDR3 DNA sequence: TGTGCCAGCACCCATTCCGGGACAGCGAACTATGGCTACACCTTC.

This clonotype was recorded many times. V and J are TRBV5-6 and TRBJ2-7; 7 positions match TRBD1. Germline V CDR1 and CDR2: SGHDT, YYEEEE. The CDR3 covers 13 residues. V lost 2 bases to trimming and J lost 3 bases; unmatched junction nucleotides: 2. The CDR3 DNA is TGTGCCAGCAGCTTCAGGGGGTTCTACGAGCAGTACTTC. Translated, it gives CASSFRGFYEQYF.

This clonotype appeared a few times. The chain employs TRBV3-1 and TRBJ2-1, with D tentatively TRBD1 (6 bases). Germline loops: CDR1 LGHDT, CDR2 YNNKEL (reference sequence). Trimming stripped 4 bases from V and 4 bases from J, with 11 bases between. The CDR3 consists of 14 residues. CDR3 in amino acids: CASSPLDSYNEQFF. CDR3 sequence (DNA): TGTGCCAGCAGCCCGTTGGACAGTTACAATGAGCAGTTCTTC.

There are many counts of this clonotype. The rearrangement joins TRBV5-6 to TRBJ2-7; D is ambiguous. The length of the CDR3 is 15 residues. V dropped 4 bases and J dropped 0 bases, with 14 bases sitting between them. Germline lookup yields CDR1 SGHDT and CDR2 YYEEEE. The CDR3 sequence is CASSNDPPSSYEQYF. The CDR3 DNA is TGTGCCAGCAGCAATGACCCGCCCAGCTCCTACGAGCAGTACTTC.

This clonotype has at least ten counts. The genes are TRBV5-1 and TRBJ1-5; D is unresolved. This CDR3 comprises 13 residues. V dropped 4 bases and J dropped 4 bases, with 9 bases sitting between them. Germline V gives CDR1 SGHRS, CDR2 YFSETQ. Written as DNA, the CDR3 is TGCGCCAGCAGCAGGGCCCCAAATCAGCCCCAGCATTTT. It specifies CASSRAPNQPQHF.

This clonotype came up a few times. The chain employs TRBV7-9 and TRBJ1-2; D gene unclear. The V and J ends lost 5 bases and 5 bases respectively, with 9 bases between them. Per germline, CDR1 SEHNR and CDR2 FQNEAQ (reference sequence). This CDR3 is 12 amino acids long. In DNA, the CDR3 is TGTGCCAGCAGCCCGTTTGGGTATGGCTACACCTTC. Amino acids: CASSPFGYGYTF.

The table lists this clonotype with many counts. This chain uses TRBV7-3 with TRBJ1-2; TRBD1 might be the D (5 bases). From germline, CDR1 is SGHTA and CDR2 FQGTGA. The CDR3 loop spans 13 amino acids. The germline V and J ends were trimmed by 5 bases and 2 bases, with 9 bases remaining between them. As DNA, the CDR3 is TGTGCCAGCAGCGCGGACAAAAACTATGGCTACACCTTC. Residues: CASSADKNYGYTF.

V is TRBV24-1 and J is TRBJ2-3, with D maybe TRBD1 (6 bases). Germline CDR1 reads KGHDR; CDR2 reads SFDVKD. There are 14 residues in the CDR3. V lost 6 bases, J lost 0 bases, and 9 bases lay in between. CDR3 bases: TGTGCCACCAGTCAGGACAGCAGCACAGATACGCAGTATTTT. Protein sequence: CATSQDSSTDTQYF.

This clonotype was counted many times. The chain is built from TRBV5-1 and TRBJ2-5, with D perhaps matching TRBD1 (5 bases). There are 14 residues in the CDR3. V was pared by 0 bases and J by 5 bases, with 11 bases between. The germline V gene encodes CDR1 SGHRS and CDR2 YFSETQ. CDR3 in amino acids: CASSLEGRGETQYF. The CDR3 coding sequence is TGCGCCAGCAGCTTGGAAGGAAGGGGCGAGACCCAGTACTTC.

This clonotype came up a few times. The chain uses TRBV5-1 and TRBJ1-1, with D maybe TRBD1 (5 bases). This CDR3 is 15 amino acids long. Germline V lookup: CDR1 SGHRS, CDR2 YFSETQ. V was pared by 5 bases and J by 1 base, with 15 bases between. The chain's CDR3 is CASRRGQGTNTEAFF. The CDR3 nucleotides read TGCGCCAGCAGACGAGGGCAGGGAACGAACACTGAAGCTTTCTTT.

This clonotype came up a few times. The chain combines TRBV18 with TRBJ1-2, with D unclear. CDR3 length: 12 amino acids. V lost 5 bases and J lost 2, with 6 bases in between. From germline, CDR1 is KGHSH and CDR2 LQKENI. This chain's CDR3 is CASSGRNYGYTF. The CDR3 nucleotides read TGTGCCAGCTCAGGCAGAAACTATGGCTACACCTTC.

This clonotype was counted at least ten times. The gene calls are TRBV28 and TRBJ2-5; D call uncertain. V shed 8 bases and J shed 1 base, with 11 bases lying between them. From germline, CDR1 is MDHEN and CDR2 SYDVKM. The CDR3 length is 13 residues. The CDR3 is CASGRRSQETQYF. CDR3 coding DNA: TGTGCCAGCGGTCGACGTTCCCAAGAGACCCAGTACTTC.

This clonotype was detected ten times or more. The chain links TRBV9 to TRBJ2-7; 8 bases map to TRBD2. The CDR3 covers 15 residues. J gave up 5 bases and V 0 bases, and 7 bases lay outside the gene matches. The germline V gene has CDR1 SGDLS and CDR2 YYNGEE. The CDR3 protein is CASSVGRAGEDEQYF. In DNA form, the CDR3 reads TGTGCCAGCAGCGTAGGGAGAGCGGGGGAGGACGAGCAGTACTTC.

The CDR3 here is CASSSGTVNQPQHF. The CDR3 region has the DNA TGTGCCAGCAGCTCCGGGACAGTCAATCAGCCCCAGCATTTT. The chain combines TRBV7-2 with TRBJ1-5; 7 nucleotides match TRBD1. CDR3 length: 14 residues. Trimming removed 4 bases from V and 3 bases from J; junction bases left unmatched: 3. Germline values: CDR1 SGHTA, CDR2 FQGNSA.

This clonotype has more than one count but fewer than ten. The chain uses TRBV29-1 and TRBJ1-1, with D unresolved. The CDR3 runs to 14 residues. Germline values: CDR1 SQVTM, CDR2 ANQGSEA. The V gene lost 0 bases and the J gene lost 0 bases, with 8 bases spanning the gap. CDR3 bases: TGCAGCGTTGAAGATCCATCGCTGAACACTGAAGCTTTCTTT. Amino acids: CSVEDPSLNTEAFF.

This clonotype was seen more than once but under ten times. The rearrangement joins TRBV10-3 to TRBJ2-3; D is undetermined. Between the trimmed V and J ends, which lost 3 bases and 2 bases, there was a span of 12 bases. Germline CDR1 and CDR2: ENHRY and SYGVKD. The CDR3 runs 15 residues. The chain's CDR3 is CAISDRASSTDTQYF. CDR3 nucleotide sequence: TGTGCCATCAGTGACCGAGCGTCCTCCACAGATACGCAGTATTTT.

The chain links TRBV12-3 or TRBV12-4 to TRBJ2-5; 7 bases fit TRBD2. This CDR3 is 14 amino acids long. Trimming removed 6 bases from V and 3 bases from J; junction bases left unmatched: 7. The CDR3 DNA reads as TGTGCCAGCAGGCTAACTAGCGCGGAAGAGACCCAGTACTTC. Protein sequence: CASRLTSAEETQYF.

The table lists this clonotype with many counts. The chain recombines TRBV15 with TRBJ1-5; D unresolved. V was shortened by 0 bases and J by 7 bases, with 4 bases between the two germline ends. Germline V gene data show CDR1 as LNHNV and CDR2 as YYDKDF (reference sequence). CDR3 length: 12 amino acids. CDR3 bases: TGTGCCACCAGCAGAGATGCGCAGCCCCAGCATTTT. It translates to CATSRDAQPQHF. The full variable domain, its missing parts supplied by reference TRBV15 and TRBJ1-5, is DAMVIQNPRYQVTQFGKPVTLSCSQTLNHNVMYWYQQKSSQAPKLLFHYYDKDFNNEADTPDNFQSRRPNTSFCFLDIRSPGLGDTAMYLCATSRDAQPQHFGDGTRLSIL.

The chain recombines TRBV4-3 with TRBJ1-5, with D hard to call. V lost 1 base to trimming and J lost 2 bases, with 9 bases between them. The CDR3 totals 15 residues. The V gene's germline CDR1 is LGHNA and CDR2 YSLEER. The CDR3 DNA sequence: TGCGCCAGCAGCCAAGTCCCCGGGGGCAATCAGCCCCAGCATTTT. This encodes CASSQVPGGNQPQHF.

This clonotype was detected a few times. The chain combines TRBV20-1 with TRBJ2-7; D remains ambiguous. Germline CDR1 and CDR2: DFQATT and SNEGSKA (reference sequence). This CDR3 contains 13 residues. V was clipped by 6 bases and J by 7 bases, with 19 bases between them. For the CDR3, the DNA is TGCAGTGCGCGCTCACAGTGGGGTGGGGAGCAGTACGTC. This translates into CSARSQWGGEQYV.